This TCR beta chain appears in the sequencing data of a study of spatial heterogeneity in lung cancer. Study background: Detection consistently captured more beta-chain sequences than alpha-chain sequences. General study findings and limits: Coverage estimated for tumor T cells reached roughly 7% for alpha chains and approximately 12% for beta chains. Tumors with more nonsynonymous mutations had more expanded intratumoral alpha and beta TCRs.

Documented time point: sample taken at primary tumor resection. From tumor, nontumor lung or frozen PBMC, whole RNA was taken unsorted for sequencing. Germline assignment: CDR1 SEHNR and CDR2 FQNEAQ (reference sequence). This CDR3 is built from 16 residues. The V and J ends lost 1 base and 0 bases respectively, with 9 bases between them. MiXCR, applied by TCRdb to the 5' RACE reads, yields one record per CDR3 protein. Among about 14,000 distinct CDR3 sequences listed, approximately 5.4% were seen once. This clonotype was observed many times. Its antigen is not known. The specimen comprised lung tumor tissue, sampled at surgery. The gene calls are TRBV7-9 and TRBJ1-4, with D unclear. The origin of this receptor is a female donor with early-stage non-small cell lung cancer. The CDR3 coding sequence is TGTGCCAGCAGCTTAGGCATACATGCAACTAATGAAAAACTGTTTTTT. Translated: CASSLGIHATNEKLFF.